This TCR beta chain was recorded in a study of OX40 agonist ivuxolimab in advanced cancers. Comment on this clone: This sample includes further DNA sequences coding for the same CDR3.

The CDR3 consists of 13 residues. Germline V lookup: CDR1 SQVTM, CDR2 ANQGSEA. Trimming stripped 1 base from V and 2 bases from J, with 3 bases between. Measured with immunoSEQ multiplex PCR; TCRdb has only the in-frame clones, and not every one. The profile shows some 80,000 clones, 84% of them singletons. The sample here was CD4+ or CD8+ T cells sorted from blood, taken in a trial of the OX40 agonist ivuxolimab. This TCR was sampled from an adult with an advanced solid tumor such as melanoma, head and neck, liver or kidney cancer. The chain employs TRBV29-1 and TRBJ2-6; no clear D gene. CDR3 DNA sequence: TGCAGCGTTGAAGGGGCTGGGGCCAACGTCCTGACTTTC. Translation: CSVEGAGANVLTF. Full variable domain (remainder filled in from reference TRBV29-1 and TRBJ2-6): SAVISQKPSRDICQRGTSLTIQCQVDSQVTMMFWYRQQPGQSLTLIATANQGSEATYESGFVIDKFPISRPNLTFSTLTVSNMSPEDSSIYLCSVEGAGANVLTFGAGSRLTVL.